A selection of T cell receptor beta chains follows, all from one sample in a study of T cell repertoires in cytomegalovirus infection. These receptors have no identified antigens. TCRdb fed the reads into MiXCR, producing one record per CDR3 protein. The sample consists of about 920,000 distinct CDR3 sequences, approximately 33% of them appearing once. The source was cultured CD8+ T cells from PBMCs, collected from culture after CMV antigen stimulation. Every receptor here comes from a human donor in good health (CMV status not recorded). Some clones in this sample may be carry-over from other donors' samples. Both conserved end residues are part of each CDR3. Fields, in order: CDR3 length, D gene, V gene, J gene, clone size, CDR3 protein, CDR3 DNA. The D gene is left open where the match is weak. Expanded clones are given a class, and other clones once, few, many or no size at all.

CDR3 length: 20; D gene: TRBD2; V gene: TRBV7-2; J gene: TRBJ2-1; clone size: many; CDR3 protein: CASSFSPQGLAGGPYNEQFF; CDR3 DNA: TGTGCCAGCAGCTTCTCCCCTCAAGGGCTAGCGGGGGGGCCGTACAATGAGCAGTTCTTC
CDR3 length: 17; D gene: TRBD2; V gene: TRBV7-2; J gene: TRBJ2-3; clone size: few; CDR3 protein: CASSFPASGGAPDTQYF; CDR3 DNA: TGTGCCAGCAGCTTTCCCGCTAGCGGGGGGGCCCCAGATACGCAGTATTTT
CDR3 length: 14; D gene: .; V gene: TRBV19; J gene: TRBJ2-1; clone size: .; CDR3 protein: CASEHGFRLNEQFF; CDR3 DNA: TGTGCCAGTGAGCACGGATTCAGGCTTAATGAGCAGTTCTTC
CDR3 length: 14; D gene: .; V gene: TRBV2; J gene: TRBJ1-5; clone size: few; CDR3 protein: CASSVRVLNQPQHF; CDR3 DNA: TGTGCCAGCAGTGTTAGGGTACTCAATCAGCCCCAGCATTTT
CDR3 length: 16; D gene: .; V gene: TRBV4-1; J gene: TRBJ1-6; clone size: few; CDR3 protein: CASNQLTTGWNSPLHF; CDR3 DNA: TGCGCCAGCAACCAACTAACAACAGGGTGGAATTCACCCCTCCACTTT
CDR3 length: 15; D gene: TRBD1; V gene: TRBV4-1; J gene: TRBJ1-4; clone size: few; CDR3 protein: CASSPPGTGDEKLFF; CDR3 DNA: TGCGCCAGCAGCCCCCCCGGGACAGGAGATGAAAAACTGTTTTTT
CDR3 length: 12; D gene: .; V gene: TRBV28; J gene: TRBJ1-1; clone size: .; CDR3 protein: CASMRRVTEAFF; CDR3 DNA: TGTGCCAGCATGCGCAGGGTGACTGAAGCTTTCTTT
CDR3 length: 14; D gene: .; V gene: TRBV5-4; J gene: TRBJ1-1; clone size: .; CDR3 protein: CVSSQSRGAIEAFF; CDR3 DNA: TGTGTCAGCAGCCAAAGCCGCGGGGCGATTGAAGCTTTCTTT
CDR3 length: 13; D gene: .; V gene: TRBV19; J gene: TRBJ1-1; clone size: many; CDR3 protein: CASSMVENTEAFF; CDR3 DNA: TGTGCCAGTAGTATGGTCGAGAACACTGAAGCTTTCTTT
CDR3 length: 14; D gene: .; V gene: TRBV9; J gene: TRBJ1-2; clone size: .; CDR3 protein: CASSEGGQYYGYTF; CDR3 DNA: TGTGCCAGCAGCGAGGGGGGGCAGTACTATGGCTACACCTTC
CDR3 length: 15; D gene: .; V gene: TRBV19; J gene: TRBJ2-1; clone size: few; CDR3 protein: CASSIEENSYNEQFF; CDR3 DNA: TGTGCCAGTAGTATAGAAGAGAACTCCTACAATGAGCAGTTCTTC
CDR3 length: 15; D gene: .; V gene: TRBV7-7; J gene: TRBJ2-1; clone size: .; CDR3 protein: CASSFGPEIYNEQFF; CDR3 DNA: TGTGCTAGCAGCTTTGGGCCCGAGATCTACAATGAGCAGTTCTTC
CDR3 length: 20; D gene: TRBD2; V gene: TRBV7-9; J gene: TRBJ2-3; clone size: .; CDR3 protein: CASSLVFSYSSGGATDTQYF; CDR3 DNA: TGTGCCAGCAGCTTAGTATTCTCGTATTCTAGCGGGGGGGCTACAGATACGCAGTATTTT